One sample yielded the 9 T cell receptor beta chains listed below, sequenced in a study of T cell changes during pregnancy in multiple sclerosis. Here immunoSEQ multiplex PCR was the method, and the copy in TCRdb shows in-frame clones only, minus some. The sample contains about 32,000 clones, 80% to 90% of which appear only once. The sequencing here drew on CD8+ T cells from peripheral blood mononuclear cells, taken in the second trimester of pregnancy. These receptors were obtained from a female donor with multiple sclerosis, enrolled in a pregnancy study.

This chain links TRBV5-1 with TRBJ1-1; D gene uncertain. Germline lookup yields CDR1 SGHRS and CDR2 YFSETQ. V was pared by 5 bases and J by 2 bases, with 7 bases between. The CDR3 consists of 12 residues. The DNA for the CDR3 is TGCGCCAGCAGACTAACTAACACTGAAGCTTTCTTT. This gives the protein CASRLTNTEAFF.

The chain employs TRBV29-1 and TRBJ2-7, with D perhaps TRBD1 (6 bases). V was clipped by 6 bases and J by 0 bases, with 18 bases between them. Per the germline V gene, CDR1 is SQVTM and CDR2 is ANQGSEA. CDR3 length equals 15 residues. The CDR3 DNA sequence: TGCAGCGTCGGGGCCAGGGGTTTGCGCTCCTACGAGCAGTACTTC. Its protein is CSVGARGLRSYEQYF.

This clone was observed a handful of times. The chain is built from TRBV11-2 and TRBJ2-7; 7 bases align to TRBD2. Per germline, CDR1 SGHAT and CDR2 FQNNGV. Germline trimming cut 1 base from V and 3 bases from J; bases unmatched to any gene: 3. The CDR3 runs 14 residues. CDR3 loop: CASSLAGGRYEQYF. CDR3 nucleotide sequence: TGTGCCAGCAGCTTAGCGGGAGGTCGCTACGAGCAGTACTTC.

This chain uses TRBV6-5 with TRBJ2-6, with D possibly matching TRBD1 (6 bases). Germline CDR1 is MNHEY and CDR2 is SVGAGI. There are 16 residues in the CDR3. V was pared by 0 bases and J by 3 bases, with 9 bases between. In DNA form, the CDR3 reads TGTGCCAGCAGTTACTCGGACAGTTTTGGGGCCAACGTCCTGACTTTC. Its translation: CASSYSDSFGANVLTF.

The chain combines TRBV7-2 with TRBJ1-5; D remains ambiguous. The CDR3 is 14 amino acids. The V end lost 5 bases, the J end lost 7 bases, and 15 bases lay between the germline ends. Germline loops: CDR1 SGHTA, CDR2 FQGNSA. The CDR3 is CASSLDRAGQPQHF. CDR3 in DNA: TGTGCCAGCAGCCTTGATCGTGCCGGGCAGCCCCAGCATTTT.

The J gene is TRBJ2-2, the V gene TRBV27; D might be TRBD1 (5 bases). V gave up 2 bases and J gave up 6 bases, with 13 bases separating them. This CDR3 is 15 amino acids long. Germline CDR1 MNHEY, CDR2 SMNVEV (reference sequence). The CDR3 coding sequence is TGTGCCAGCAGTTTAGGGGCTAGTTTAGCCGGGGAGCTGTTTTTT. Translated: CASSLGASLAGELFF.

The chain's CDR3 is CAWSLGVTGEQYF. CDR3 bases: TGTGCCTGGAGCCTCGGGGTAACGGGCGAGCAGTACTTC. The rearrangement uses TRBV30 and TRBJ2-7; D possibly corresponds to TRBD2 (5 bases). CDR3 length: 13 residues. Germline CDR1 reads GTSNPN; CDR2 reads SVGIG (reference sequence). V was pared by 3 bases and J by 6 bases, with 15 bases between.

Concerning this clone: A read error may produce the germline difference seen at one junction end. The chain couples TRBV27 to TRBJ2-1; the match to TRBD2 covers 9 bases. The CDR3 has 14 residues. Germline V gene sequence: CDR1 MNHEY, CDR2 SMNVEV (reference sequence). Here the CDR3 reads CASGNSGRYIEQFF. CDR3 in DNA: TGTGCCAGCGGAAATAGCGGGAGATACATTGAGCAGTTCTTC.

The genes are TRBV6-1 and TRBJ2-1; 7 bases match TRBD2. Unmatched junction bases numbered 8, after V lost 1 base and J lost 5 bases. Germline values: CDR1 MNHNS, CDR2 SASEGT. The length of the CDR3 is 16 residues. The CDR3 region is CASSEVRSGVDNEQFF. The CDR3 bases are TGTGCCAGCAGTGAAGTGAGGAGCGGGGTCGACAATGAGCAGTTCTTC.